What follows describes a single T cell receptor beta chain. The antigen is not known. This sample was included in a study of shared clonotypes between healthy human individuals. Study conclusions and caveats: Owing to a small donor count, the genetic and exposure-history diversity represented was limited.

Positive CCR7 selection of CD45RO-negative cells yielded the naive CD8 cells, and terminally differentiated effector memory CD45RA+ cells were excluded. V lost 5 bases, J lost 1 base, and 12 bases lay in between. CDR3 length equals 14 residues. Germline lookup yields CDR1 LNHDA and CDR2 SQIVND (reference sequence). Each PCR replicate from the sorted subsets contained about 200 ng DNA, which is roughly 33,000 T cell genomes. Some clones are missing from TCRdb's copy, which holds only in-frame ones; the method was immunoSEQ multiplex PCR. The sample carries hundreds of thousands of clones, approximately 95% recorded once.

The receptor was derived from a young woman in good health. The genes are TRBV19 and TRBJ2-7, with a weak D call TRBD1 (5 bases). Input material: naive CD8+ T cells sorted from blood. This CDR3 reads CASSLPGRSYEQYF. The CDR3 coding sequence is TGTGCCAGTAGTCTCCCAGGGCGATCCTACGAGCAGTACTTC.